The rows below give T cell receptor beta chains drawn from one sample of a study of blood T cell repertoires in COVID-19. Data came from immunoSEQ multiplex PCR; TCRdb stores just in-frame clones and leaves some out. This sample has tens of thousands of clones, with over 70% found just once. The specimen was peripheral blood. The source of these receptors is a woman aged 50 to 60 with acute or convalescent COVID-19. CDR3s include the opening cysteine and the closing phenylalanine or tryptophan. The D gene is left open where the match is weak. Clone size is stated in some rows and not others, as once, few, many or a class when expanded.

clone_size	v_call	d_call	j_call	cdr3_aa	cdr3_nt
NA	TRBV28	NA	TRBJ1-6	CASSHRNSPLHF	TGTGCCAGCAGCCACAGGAATTCACCCCTCCACTTT
few	TRBV5-5	NA	TRBJ1-2	CASSLVSGYTF	TGTGCCAGCAGCCTGGTTAGTGGCTACACCTTC
NA	TRBV7-9	NA	TRBJ2-1	CASRGRADSSYNEQFF	TGTGCCAGCAGGGGTCGGGCGGACAGCTCCTACAATGAGCAGTTCTTC
NA	TRBV5-1	NA	TRBJ2-3	CASSLASVTQYF	TGCGCCAGCAGCTTGGCCTCGGTTACGCAGTATTTT
NA	TRBV9	TRBD1	TRBJ1-4	CASSAGQGIGGKLFF	TGTGCCAGCAGCGCGGGACAGGGGATCGGGGGAAAACTGTTTTTT
NA	TRBV4-1	NA	TRBJ2-2	CASSQEYGSNTGELFF	TGCGCCAGCAGCCAAGAGTACGGGTCAAACACCGGGGAGCTGTTTTTT
NA	TRBV10-3	NA	TRBJ1-1	CAIKARGLVSNKTLNTEAFF	TGTGCCATCAAAGCCCGGGGACTTGTCTCGAACAAAACATTGAACACTGAAGCTTTCTTT
NA	TRBV5-1	NA	TRBJ2-2	CASSGGHNTGELFF	TGCGCCAGCAGCGGGGGACACAACACCGGGGAGCTGTTTTTT
once	TRBV6-2/TRBV6-3	TRBD1	TRBJ1-1	CASSPGTAFGTEAFF	TGTGCCAGCAGCCCTGGGACAGCCTTTGGCACTGAAGCTTTCTTT
NA	TRBV24-1	NA	TRBJ2-1	CATSDLAATHNEQFF	TGTGCCACCAGTGATCTAGCCGCCACCCACAATGAGCAGTTCTTC
many	TRBV5-4	TRBD1	TRBJ2-2	CASSPQGAETGELFF	TGTGCCAGCAGCCCACAGGGGGCAGAGACCGGGGAGCTGTTTTTT
NA	TRBV18	TRBD1	TRBJ1-1	CASSPRGQENTEAFF	TGTGCCAGCTCACCGAGGGGACAGGAGAACACTGAAGCTTTCTTT
once	TRBV30	NA	TRBJ1-3	CAWGPDSSSGNTIYF	TGTGCCTGGGGTCCCGACAGCAGCTCTGGAAACACCATATATTTT
NA	TRBV6-5	TRBD1	TRBJ1-1	CASSTDRAVATEAFF	TGTGCCAGCAGTACCGACAGGGCGGTTGCGACTGAAGCTTTCTTT
NA	TRBV29-1	TRBD2	TRBJ2-1	CSALWTSGGEQFF	TGCAGCGCCCTCTGGACTAGCGGGGGGGAGCAGTTCTTC
few	TRBV6-1	NA	TRBJ1-5	CASSEGGASNQPQHF	TGTGCCAGCAGTGAGGGAGGGGCCAGCAATCAGCCCCAGCATTTT
NA	TRBV4-2	NA	TRBJ2-7	CASSQELPRDTFSYEQYF	TGTGCCAGCAGCCAAGAACTCCCACGGGACACTTTCTCCTACGAGCAGTACTTC
NA	TRBV9	TRBD1	TRBJ2-1	CASSPRQGGYNEQFF	TGTGCCAGCAGCCCGCGACAGGGGGGCTACAATGAGCAGTTCTTC
once	TRBV6-1	NA	TRBJ1-1	CASSEALGGSGAFF	TGTGCCAGCAGTGAAGCGCTTGGGGGGTCAGGGGCTTTCTTT
NA	TRBV9	TRBD1	TRBJ1-2	CASSVGTGAYGYTF	TGTGCCAGCAGCGTCGGGACAGGGGCCTATGGCTACACCTTC
NA	TRBV5-8	NA	TRBJ1-2	CASIHRVWSYGYTF	TGTGCCAGCATTCACAGGGTTTGGAGCTATGGCTACACCTTC
few	TRBV5-1	NA	TRBJ2-5	CASSPGHQEETQYF	TGCGCCAGCAGCCCCGGACACCAGGAAGAGACCCAGTACTTC
NA	TRBV10-1	TRBD1	TRBJ1-5	CASSSLKTGAVSNQPQHF	TGCGCCAGCAGTAGTCTAAAGACAGGGGCCGTTAGCAATCAGCCCCAGCATTTT
NA	TRBV19	TRBD1	TRBJ1-4	CASNLRGPDEKLFF	TGTGCCAGTAACCTCAGGGGGCCTGATGAAAAACTGTTTTTT
NA	TRBV6-6	NA	TRBJ1-1	CASSWTETEAFF	TGTGCCAGCAGTTGGACAGAAACTGAAGCTTTCTTT
NA	TRBV7-2	TRBD1	TRBJ1-1	CASSSRQGAQAFF	TGTGCCAGCAGCTCCCGACAGGGGGCGCAGGCTTTCTTT
few	TRBV4-1	NA	TRBJ2-7	CASSQDEASTFGFYEQYF	TGCGCCAGCAGCCAAGATGAGGCTAGCACCTTTGGATTCTACGAGCAGTACTTC
NA	TRBV18	TRBD1	TRBJ1-5	CASSPPGTGQGRQPQHF	TGTGCCAGCTCACCACCTGGTACAGGACAGGGGAGACAGCCCCAGCATTTT
NA	TRBV18	NA	TRBJ1-2	CASSPGMYRASNYGYTF	TGTGCCAGCTCACCGGGAATGTACAGGGCCTCTAACTATGGCTACACCTTC
NA	TRBV6-5	TRBD2	TRBJ2-7	CASTGLAAYEQYF	TGTGCCAGCACCGGACTAGCGGCCTACGAGCAGTACTTC
NA	TRBV6-1	NA	TRBJ1-5	CASSWERGGYQPQHF	TGTGCCAGCAGCTGGGAAAGGGGGGGATATCAGCCCCAGCATTTT
NA	TRBV19	TRBD2	TRBJ2-1	CASSIWRTSGGNEQFF	TGTGCCAGTAGTATTTGGAGGACTAGCGGCGGCAATGAGCAGTTCTTC
NA	TRBV6-1	TRBD1	TRBJ2-5	CASSEATGGQETQYF	TGTGCCAGCAGTGAAGCAACAGGGGGCCAAGAGACCCAGTACTTC
NA	TRBV19	TRBD2	TRBJ2-4	CASSIPPLTSGEYIQYF	TGTGCCAGTAGTATACCCCCTCTGACTAGCGGGGAGTACATTCAGTACTTC
few	TRBV10-3	NA	TRBJ1-2	CAISDSGDYYGYTF	TGTGCCATCAGTGATTCGGGGGACTACTATGGCTACACCTTC
NA	TRBV12-3/TRBV12-4	NA	TRBJ1-1	CASSPSTEAFF	TGTGCCAGCAGCCCGAGTACTGAAGCTTTCTTT
NA	TRBV6-5	TRBD2	TRBJ2-1	CASSGSGGNDEQFF	TGTGCCAGCAGCGGGAGCGGGGGAAACGATGAGCAGTTCTTC
NA	TRBV28	TRBD1	TRBJ1-2	CATTFLGTGSNYGYTF	TGTGCCACCACTTTCCTAGGGACAGGATCTAACTATGGCTACACCTTC
NA	TRBV7-2	TRBD1	TRBJ1-2	CASSPDRGPYGYTF	TGTGCCAGCAGCCCAGACAGGGGCCCCTATGGCTACACCTTC
once	TRBV11-3	TRBD1	TRBJ2-2	CASSSTTGATGELFF	TGTGCCAGCAGCTCGACTACAGGGGCCACCGGGGAGCTGTTTTTT
few	TRBV5-1	NA	TRBJ1-3	CASSPSGHQNSGNTIYF	TGCGCCAGCAGCCCTTCGGGACACCAGAACTCTGGAAACACCATATATTTT
NA	TRBV9	TRBD1	TRBJ1-1	CASSVEGQGYTEAFF	TGTGCCAGCAGCGTAGAAGGACAGGGATACACTGAAGCTTTCTTT
once	TRBV7-2	NA	TRBJ2-1	CASSLGQNNEQFF	TGTGCCAGCAGCTTAGGGCAGAACAATGAGCAGTTCTTC
NA	TRBV20-1	NA	TRBJ2-7	CSARMIDEQYF	TGCAGTGCCAGGATGATCGACGAGCAGTACTTC
NA	TRBV6-5	TRBD2	TRBJ2-1	CASSSDLAGGPNEQFF	TGTGCCAGCAGTTCGGACCTAGCGGGGGGGCCCAATGAGCAGTTCTTC
once	TRBV2	TRBD1	TRBJ1-4	CASRTRTGAEKLFF	TGTGCCAGCAGAACAAGGACAGGGGCGGAAAAACTGTTTTTT
NA	TRBV27	NA	TRBJ2-1	CASSFSSGAYNEQFF	TGTGCCAGCAGTTTCTCATCTGGAGCTTACAATGAGCAGTTCTTC
NA	TRBV4-3	TRBD1	TRBJ2-2	CASSQDPRTGFGELFF	TGCGCCAGCAGCCAAGATCCCCGGACAGGGTTCGGGGAGCTGTTTTTT
NA	TRBV7-2	NA	TRBJ1-6	CASSPGQPSSYNSPLHF	TGTGCCAGCAGTCCCGGACAGCCAAGCTCCTATAATTCACCCCTCCACTTT
NA	TRBV2	NA	TRBJ1-2	CASSGTAGGYGYTF	TGTGCCAGCAGTGGGACAGCAGGAGGCTATGGCTACACCTTC
NA	TRBV5-1	NA	TRBJ2-5	CASSLDLGSRTGGETQYF	TGCGCCAGCAGCTTGGATTTGGGTTCCCGCACCGGGGGAGAGACCCAGTACTTC
NA	TRBV5-1	TRBD1	TRBJ2-5	CASSPGGQGRQETQYF	TGCGCCAGCAGCCCCGGGGGACAGGGACGGCAAGAGACCCAGTACTTC
once	TRBV6-5	TRBD1	TRBJ1-6	CASSSGQGRNSPLHF	TGTGCCAGCAGTAGCGGACAGGGAAGGAATTCACCCCTCCACTTT
once	TRBV6-1	NA	TRBJ1-4	CASSDMRGWREKLFF	TGTGCCAGCAGTGATATGAGGGGGTGGCGTGAAAAACTGTTTTTT